A selection of T cell receptor beta chains follows, all from one sample in a study of technical replicates of blood from a handful of donors. Method: immunoSEQ multiplex PCR; TCRdb's copy keeps in-frame clones and lacks some. This table has about 88,000 clones, about 93% appearing once. Material for sequencing was T cells isolated from PBMCs. The receptors stem from a human donor in good health. CDR3s include the opening cysteine and the closing phenylalanine or tryptophan. Fields, in order: CDR3 DNA, CDR3 protein, J gene, V gene, clone size, CDR3 length, D gene. The D gene is left open where the match is weak. A clone size is listed for some rows: how often the clone was seen (once, few, many), or a class if it is expanded.

cdr3_nt: TGTGCCAGCAGGGGACTAGCGTCCTACGAGCAGTACTTC; cdr3_aa: CASRGLASYEQYF; j_call: TRBJ2-7; v_call: TRBV6-5; clone_size: -; cdr3_length: 13; d_call: TRBD2
cdr3_nt: TGTGCCAGCAGGGAGGGACAGGGGGTAGATACGCAGTATTTT; cdr3_aa: CASREGQGVDTQYF; j_call: TRBJ2-3; v_call: TRBV7-9; clone_size: once; cdr3_length: 14; d_call: TRBD1
cdr3_nt: TGTGCCAGCACCCGGGACCGGGGGAACAATGAGCAGTTCTTC; cdr3_aa: CASTRDRGNNEQFF; j_call: TRBJ2-1; v_call: TRBV5-4; clone_size: -; cdr3_length: 14; d_call: -
cdr3_nt: TGTGCCAGCAGCTTAGCGGCAGGGGGCGCGTATGGCTACACCTTC; cdr3_aa: CASSLAAGGAYGYTF; j_call: TRBJ1-2; v_call: TRBV7-8; clone_size: -; cdr3_length: 15; d_call: TRBD1
cdr3_nt: TGCGCCAGCAGCTTGGGGAGCAGCTCCCACTCCTACGAGCAGTACTTC; cdr3_aa: CASSLGSSSHSYEQYF; j_call: TRBJ2-7; v_call: TRBV5-1; clone_size: -; cdr3_length: 16; d_call: -
cdr3_nt: TGTGCTAGTGGTTTGGTGGGGCGGGGGCTGGGTGAGCAGTTCTTC; cdr3_aa: CASGLVGRGLGEQFF; j_call: TRBJ2-1; v_call: TRBV12-5; clone_size: -; cdr3_length: 15; d_call: -
cdr3_nt: TGTGCCAGCTCACCAAACAAATGGGGGAGGGAGTGGAACACTGAAGCTTTCTTT; cdr3_aa: CASSPNKWGREWNTEAFF; j_call: TRBJ1-1; v_call: TRBV18; clone_size: -; cdr3_length: 18; d_call: -
cdr3_nt: TGTGCCATCAGTGAGCGGGACAGCTACGAGCAGTACTTC; cdr3_aa: CAISERDSYEQYF; j_call: TRBJ2-7; v_call: TRBV10-3; clone_size: once; cdr3_length: 13; d_call: TRBD1
cdr3_nt: TGTGCCAGCAGTCAGGGACAGGGGGTCGGGGACGAGCAGTACTTC; cdr3_aa: CASSQGQGVGDEQYF; j_call: TRBJ2-7; v_call: TRBV6-6; clone_size: -; cdr3_length: 15; d_call: TRBD1
cdr3_nt: TGTGCCAGCAGTGGGCCGGGACAGGTGAACACTGAAGCTTTCTTT; cdr3_aa: CASSGPGQVNTEAFF; j_call: TRBJ1-1; v_call: TRBV6-5; clone_size: -; cdr3_length: 15; d_call: TRBD1
cdr3_nt: TGTGCCAGCAGCCGAGAAGGACTAGCGGGAAGAGAGACCCAGTACTTC; cdr3_aa: CASSREGLAGRETQYF; j_call: TRBJ2-5; v_call: TRBV4-2; clone_size: -; cdr3_length: 16; d_call: TRBD2
cdr3_nt: TGCGCCAGCAGCTTAATCGCGGGCGCATATGGCTACACCTTC; cdr3_aa: CASSLIAGAYGYTF; j_call: TRBJ1-2; v_call: TRBV5-1; clone_size: -; cdr3_length: 14; d_call: -
cdr3_nt: TGTGCCAGCAGGTCGGGACAGGCGACTTACTATGGCTACACCTTC; cdr3_aa: CASRSGQATYYGYTF; j_call: TRBJ1-2; v_call: TRBV28; clone_size: -; cdr3_length: 15; d_call: TRBD1
cdr3_nt: TGCGCCAGCAGTAAGACAGGGTCCCGGGCCAAAAACATTCAGTACTTC; cdr3_aa: CASSKTGSRAKNIQYF; j_call: TRBJ2-4; v_call: TRBV10-2; clone_size: -; cdr3_length: 16; d_call: TRBD1
cdr3_nt: TGTGCCAGCAGCGTCAACAGGGTAACTGAAGCTTTCTTT; cdr3_aa: CASSVNRVTEAFF; j_call: TRBJ1-1; v_call: TRBV9; clone_size: -; cdr3_length: 13; d_call: -
cdr3_nt: TGTGCCAGCAGTTACCGACCCGCCGGGACAGGACTGTACTTC; cdr3_aa: CASSYRPAGTGLYF; j_call: TRBJ2-7; v_call: TRBV6-6; clone_size: -; cdr3_length: 14; d_call: TRBD1